The 16 T cell receptor beta chains presented below share a single source sample, sequenced in a study of PD-1 blockade in classical Hodgkin lymphoma. Libraries were prepared by immunoSEQ multiplex PCR; TCRdb keeps only in-frame clonotypes and omits some of them. The sample lists 98,000 or so clones, approximately 90% occurring once. Brentuximab vedotin exposure varied among the patients, all of whom had relapsed after autologous stem cell transplantation. This specimen consisted of peripheral blood mononuclear cells (PBMCs), obtained before the second cycle of nivolumab. Receptor source: a human donor with classical Hodgkin lymphoma.

This chain connects TRBV5-6 to TRBJ2-7; TRBD1 aligns across 9 bases. Germline V CDR1 and CDR2: SGHDT, YYEEEE. Trimming removed 7 bases from V and 2 bases from J; junction bases left unmatched: 4. This CDR3 is built from 13 residues. The CDR3 region is CASSRDRAYEQYF. The CDR3, as DNA: TGTGCCAGCTCCCGGGACAGGGCCTACGAGCAGTACTTC.

V is TRBV6-5 and J is TRBJ1-3; the match to TRBD1 covers 9 bases. Per the germline V gene, CDR1 is MNHEY and CDR2 is SVGAGI. V trimming: 6 bases; J trimming: 4 bases; junction bases outside the gene matches: 4. This CDR3 contains 14 residues. CDR3 sequence: CASRGTGRGNTIYF. CDR3 bases: TGTGCCAGCAGGGGGACAGGGAGGGGAAACACCATATATTTT.

The rearrangement links TRBV6-1 to TRBJ1-5; perhaps TRBD1 as D (5 bases). Trimming left V 2 bases short and J 6 bases short, with 23 bases between. From germline, CDR1 is MNHNS and CDR2 SASEGT. The CDR3 is 18 residues long. This CDR3 reads CASSEPRASGGTRQPQHF. CDR3 nucleotides: TGTGCCAGCAGTGAACCTAGGGCGTCGGGGGGAACGCGTCAGCCCCAGCATTTT.

This clone was seen just once. V usage is TRBV6-5 and J usage is TRBJ2-2; tentatively, D is TRBD1 (5 bases). Trimming removed 6 bases at V and 5 bases at J, with 13 bases between. The V gene's germline CDR1 is MNHEY and CDR2 SVGAGI. CDR3 length: 14 residues. The CDR3 loop is CASSHKTETGELFF. CDR3 DNA: TGTGCCAGCAGCCACAAGACAGAGACCGGGGAGCTGTTTTTT.

The genes are TRBV5-1 and TRBJ2-1; no clear D. This CDR3 has 14 amino acids. The ends were cut back, 1 base at V and 6 bases at J, with 11 bases in the middle. Germline V gives CDR1 SGHRS, CDR2 YFSETQ. CDR3 nucleotide sequence: TGCGCCAGCAGCTTGTGGCAGTCCGCCAATGAGCAGTTCTTC. Translating gives CASSLWQSANEQFF.

The J gene is TRBJ2-7, the V gene TRBV4-1; a weak D match, TRBD1 (6 bases). V gave up 0 bases and J gave up 4 bases, with 13 bases separating them. CDR1 is MGHRA, CDR2 YSYEKL, per germline. The CDR3 is 15 amino acids. As DNA, the CDR3 is TGCGCCAGCAGCCAAGATGGCGGACAGTTTTACGAGCAGTACTTC. It specifies CASSQDGGQFYEQYF.

In its sample, this clone was seen once. The chain combines TRBV7-2 with TRBJ1-3; 9 bases line up with TRBD1. With V trimmed by 5 bases and J by 4 bases, 6 bases remained unmatched. The CDR3 is made up of 15 amino acids. The V gene's germline CDR1 is SGHTA and CDR2 FQGNSA. The CDR3 coding sequence is TGTGCCAGCAGCAGAGGGGACAGGGTCGGAAACACCATATATTTT. This translates into CASSRGDRVGNTIYF. The variable domain in full, with the rest retrieved from reference TRBV7-2 and TRBJ1-3, is GAGVSQSPSNKVTEKGKDVELRCDPISGHTALYWYRQSLGQGLEFLIYFQGNSAPDKSGLPSDRFSAERTGGSVSTLTIQRTQQEDSAVYLCASSRGDRVGNTIYFGEGSWLTVV.

The rearrangement uses TRBV28 and TRBJ2-3, with 11 bases lining up with TRBD2. There are 16 residues in the CDR3. Germline V lookup: CDR1 MDHEN, CDR2 SYDVKM. The ends lost 7 bases at V and 2 bases at J; junction bases unmatched: 8. The CDR3 loop reads CASKQRGLAVTDTQYF. CDR3 sequence (DNA): TGTGCCAGCAAACAGAGGGGACTAGCGGTCACAGATACGCAGTATTTT. The entire variable domain, with the rest obtained from reference TRBV28 and TRBJ2-3, is as follows: DVKVTQSSRYLVKRTGEKVFLECVQDMDHENMFWYRQDPGLGLRLIYFSYDVKMKEKGDIPEGYSVSREKKERFSLILESASTNQTSMYLCASKQRGLAVTDTQYFGPGTRLTVL.

This chain joins TRBV18 and TRBJ2-1; TRBD2 agrees at 14 bases. V shed 1 base, J shed 5 bases, and the junction held 4 bases outside the gene matches. The CDR3 spans 17 residues. The V gene's germline CDR1 is KGHSH and CDR2 LQKENI. The CDR3: CASSPLGLAGGNNEQFF. The CDR3 DNA reads as TGTGCCAGCTCACCACTCGGACTAGCGGGAGGCAACAATGAGCAGTTCTTC.

The V and J genes are TRBV10-2 and TRBJ2-3; 11 bases are a match to TRBD2. V shed 8 bases and J 2 bases; nucleotides not matched to a gene: 9. In germline, CDR1 is WSHSY, CDR2 SAAADI. This CDR3 spans 16 amino acids. Written as DNA, the CDR3 is TGCGCCAGCCCCGTACTAGCGGGAGTTCCCACAGATACGCAGTATTTT. Amino acids: CASPVLAGVPTDTQYF.

This sequence joins TRBV5-5 and TRBJ2-1; D is unclear. In germline, CDR1 is SGHKS, CDR2 YYEKEE (reference sequence). V dropped 2 bases and J dropped 5 bases, with 8 bases sitting between them. There are 13 residues in the CDR3. CDR3 amino acids: CASSFPGNNEQFF. The CDR3 coding sequence is TGTGCCAGCAGCTTCCCGGGTAACAATGAGCAGTTCTTC.

The rearrangement uses TRBV12-5 and TRBJ2-3; D is unresolved. CDR1 and CDR2 from the germline V gene are LGHNT and FRNRAP. The V end was cut by 1 base, the J end by 0 bases, with 2 bases between. The CDR3 totals 13 residues. CDR3 sequence (DNA): TGTGCTAGTGGTTTGGGCAGCACAGATACGCAGTATTTT. Protein sequence: CASGLGSTDTQYF.

V gene TRBV11-1 combines with J gene TRBJ2-3; D is tentatively TRBD1 or TRBD2 (5 bases each). In germline, CDR1 is SGHAT, CDR2 FQDESV (reference sequence). V lost 4 bases and J lost 0, with 14 bases in between. The CDR3 is 16 amino acids. The CDR3 loop reads CASSSSGTKSTDTQYF. CDR3 nucleotides: TGTGCCAGCAGCTCCTCCGGGACGAAGAGCACAGATACGCAGTATTTT.

This clone was observed once. V usage is TRBV4-2 and J usage is TRBJ2-4; possibly TRBD1 or TRBD2 for D (5 bases each). Trimming took 0 bases from V and 3 from J, leaving 9 bases between them. Germline loops: CDR1 LGHNA, CDR2 YNFKEQ. This CDR3 comprises 15 residues. This CDR3 reads CASSQEGTNKNIQYF. In DNA form, the CDR3 reads TGTGCCAGCAGCCAAGAGGGGACCAACAAAAACATTCAGTACTTC.

The chain recombines TRBV11-2 with TRBJ1-4; no reliable D call. V dropped 0 bases and J dropped 1 base, with 21 bases sitting between them. From germline, CDR1 is SGHAT and CDR2 FQNNGV. The CDR3 loop spans 20 amino acids. CDR3 in DNA: TGTGCCAGCAGCTTAGATCATCTTTCCAATTGGGCAGGAACTAATGAAAAACTGTTTTTT. Amino acid sequence: CASSLDHLSNWAGTNEKLFF.

This chain joins TRBV5-6 and TRBJ2-7; possibly TRBD1 for D (6 bases). The CDR3 contains 13 residues. Germline lookup yields CDR1 SGHDT and CDR2 YYEEEE. V was shortened by 2 bases and J by 4 bases, with 10 bases between the two germline ends. Here the CDR3 DNA reads TGTGCCAGCAGCTTTGCCAGGGGTTACGAGCAGTACTTC. Protein product: CASSFARGYEQYF.